These 25 T cell receptor beta chains originate from one sample sequenced in a study of vaccination and CD4 T cells after COVID-19. The Oncomine TCR Beta short-read assay was applied to DNA of cultured CD4+ T cells. In TCRdb, the PCR reads were re-called with MiXCR into one record per CDR3 protein. The data show 13,000 to 15,000 distinct CDR3 sequences, with under 60% seen just once and about 7.8% held by the top ten. Antigens of these TCRs are unknown. Treatment described: approximately 10-day PBMC culture with coronavirus spike peptide pools or control peptides (ViraFEST assay). Sequenced sample: CD4+ T cells from blood, cultured in vitro. These receptors were collected from a human donor who had recovered from COVID-19.

The chain recombines TRBV15 with TRBJ2-7; D assignment may be TRBD1 or TRBD2 (6 bases each). Trimming left V 8 bases short and J 7 bases short, with 21 bases between. The CDR3 contains 14 residues. The germline V gene encodes CDR1 LNHNV and CDR2 YYDKDF (reference sequence). DNA for the CDR3: TGTGCCACCTCCCGGGGGCCCCCTGGGTGGGAGCAGTACTTC. Protein: CATSRGPPGWEQYF.

The chain is built from TRBV20-1 and TRBJ2-7, with TRBD1 identical over 9 bases. After removal of 6 bases from V and 3 bases from J, the junction contained 9 bases not matched to a gene. Germline V gene sequence: CDR1 DFQATT, CDR2 SNEGSKA (reference sequence). The CDR3 length is 14 residues. CDR3 DNA sequence: TGCAGTGCAACACACCCGGGACAGGGCTACGAGCAGTACTTC. Its protein is CSATHPGQGYEQYF.

This chain's CDR3 is CASSSSVGAGYEQFF. As DNA, the CDR3 is TGTGCCAGCAGCTCCAGCGTAGGGGCGGGCTATGAGCAGTTCTTC. The chain has TRBV7-3 and TRBJ2-1; D possibly matches TRBD1 or TRBD2 (5 bases each). V lost 4 bases, J lost 8 bases, and 18 bases lay in between. The CDR3 is 15 residues long. Germline CDR1 is SGHTA and CDR2 is FQGTGA.

This clonotype was seen more than once but under ten times. The chain employs TRBV10-1 and TRBJ2-5; D might be TRBD2 (6 bases). This CDR3 is built from 13 residues. Trimming stripped 4 bases from V and 4 bases from J, with 10 bases between. From germline, CDR1 is WNHNN and CDR2 SYGVQD (reference sequence). The CDR3 nucleotides are TGCGCCAGCAGTGGAGACGGGGGAGAGACCCAGTACTTC. It codes for CASSGDGGETQYF.

CDR3 nucleotide sequence: TGTGCCAGCAGTTACTCCTCCGGGACAGGGTTTCAAGCCCTCCACTTT. Protein product: CASSYSSGTGFQALHF. The chain links TRBV6-5 to TRBJ1-6; TRBD1 agrees at 9 bases. This CDR3 region has 16 residues. The V segment lost 0 bases and the J segment 14 bases; nucleotides outside the gene matches: 11. CDR1 and CDR2 (germline): MNHEY, SVGAGI.

The chain has TRBV20-1 and TRBJ1-2; D gene uncertain. This CDR3 is built from 11 residues. Per the germline V gene, CDR1 is DFQATT and CDR2 is SNEGSKA (reference sequence). Trimming left V 3 bases short and J 7 bases short, with 9 bases between. This CDR3 reads CSARVTIGYTF. CDR3 sequence (DNA): TGCAGTGCTAGGGTAACTATTGGCTACACCTTC.

The chain combines TRBV20-1 with TRBJ1-1; D is uncertain. Trimming removed 6 bases from V and 1 base from J, with 12 bases in between. Germline CDR1 and CDR2: DFQATT and SNEGSKA (reference sequence). The CDR3 spans 13 residues. The CDR3 nucleotides read TGCAGTGCCCTCAGGTCGGAGAACACTGAAGCTTTCTTT. Translating gives CSALRSENTEAFF.

The J gene is TRBJ2-1, the V gene TRBV10-3; D may be TRBD2 (6 bases). Trimming shortened V by 0 bases and J by 4 bases, and 10 bases separated the two germline ends. The CDR3 consists of 15 residues. The germline CDR1 and CDR2 sequences are ENHRY and SYGVKD. CDR3 nucleotide sequence: TGTGCCATCAGTGAGTCTGAGCGGGCTTACAATGAGCAGTTCTTC. Residues: CAISESERAYNEQFF.

A single count supports this clonotype. The chain joins TRBV19 to TRBJ2-7, with D perhaps TRBD1 (5 bases). V was trimmed by 6 bases and J by 5 bases, leaving 20 bases between them. Germline CDR1 reads LNHDA; CDR2 reads SQIVND (reference sequence). The CDR3 is 15 amino acids. CDR3 amino acids: CASSPSIGEGDEQYF. The CDR3 nucleotides read TGTGCCAGTAGCCCTTCTATAGGGGAAGGCGACGAGCAGTACTTC.

The rearrangement joins TRBV6-2 or TRBV6-3 to TRBJ2-7; 13 bases line up with TRBD2. The ends lost 6 bases at V and 2 bases at J; junction bases unmatched: 1. The CDR3 extends over 14 amino acids. Germline CDR1 reads MNHEY; CDR2 reads SVGEGT. The CDR3 bases are TGTGCCAGCAGGGGACTAGCGGGGACCTACGAGCAGTACTTC. Protein product: CASRGLAGTYEQYF.

The chain is built from TRBV20-1 and TRBJ2-7; the match to TRBD2 covers 9 bases. Germline-derived CDR1 and CDR2 are DFQATT and SNEGSKA (reference sequence). Losses at the gene ends were 6 bases for V and 7 bases for J; bases not matched to a gene: 16. The CDR3 totals 15 residues. DNA of the CDR3: TGCAGTGCAGTAGCGACCGTAGCGGGAGTTGGTGAGCAGTACTTC. This gives the protein CSAVATVAGVGEQYF.

V and J are TRBV20-1 and TRBJ2-1; D unclear. V was trimmed by 1 base and J by 3 bases, leaving 7 bases between them. There are 13 residues in the CDR3. Germline lookup yields CDR1 DFQATT and CDR2 SNEGSKA (reference sequence). CDR3 residues: CSARGQSYNEQFF. CDR3 DNA: TGCAGTGCTAGAGGCCAGAGCTACAATGAGCAGTTCTTC.

This clonotype was seen a handful of times. V gene TRBV27 combines with J gene TRBJ1-1; D is possibly TRBD1 (6 bases). Trimming pared 8 bases from V and 3 bases from J, leaving 16 bases between. CDR1 MNHEY and CDR2 SMNVEV come from the germline V gene (reference sequence). This CDR3 spans 14 amino acids. The CDR3 reads CASFAVWGHTEAFF. CDR3 nucleotides: TGTGCCAGCTTCGCGGTGTGGGGGCACACTGAAGCTTTCTTT.

This sequence joins TRBV7-2 and TRBJ1-3; D possibly corresponds to TRBD1 (5 bases). V was clipped by 1 base and J by 4 bases, with 11 bases between them. Per the germline V gene, CDR1 is SGHTA and CDR2 is FQGNSA. There are 15 residues in the CDR3. The DNA of the CDR3 is TGTGCCAGCAGCTTAGAGGCGGGGCCGGGAAACACCATATATTTT. The encoded protein is CASSLEAGPGNTIYF. Complete variable domain (other parts from reference TRBV7-2 and TRBJ1-3): GAGVSQSPSNKVTEKGKDVELRCDPISGHTALYWYRQSLGQGLEFLIYFQGNSAPDKSGLPSDRFSAERTGGSVSTLTIQRTQQEDSAVYLCASSLEAGPGNTIYFGEGSWLTVV.

This sequence joins TRBV11-2 and TRBJ1-2; maybe TRBD1 (6 bases). The V end lost 0 bases, the J end lost 7 bases, and 9 bases lay between the germline ends. The CDR3 is made up of 13 amino acids. Per germline, CDR1 SGHAT and CDR2 FQNNGV. CDR3 protein: CASSLDGQTGYTF. In nucleotides, the CDR3 is TGTGCCAGCAGCTTAGATGGACAGACTGGCTACACCTTC.

This chain connects TRBV10-3 to TRBJ1-4, with 11 bases fitting TRBD1. Germline V CDR1 and CDR2: ENHRY, SYGVKD. The CDR3 is 15 residues long. V lost 6 bases to trimming and J lost 7 bases; unmatched junction nucleotides: 7. The CDR3 DNA sequence: TGTGCCATCAGCCAAGGACAGGGGGCCGGTGAAAAACTGTTTTTT. Translated: CAISQGQGAGEKLFF.

This clonotype appeared a few times. The chain joins TRBV11-2 to TRBJ1-6; D call uncertain. CDR3 size: 14 residues. The V end lost 6 bases, the J end lost 5 bases, and 11 bases lay between the germline ends. The germline gives CDR1 SGHAT, CDR2 FQNNGV. CDR3 sequence reads: CASRGVTDNSPLHF. The CDR3 bases are TGTGCCAGCAGGGGCGTTACGGATAATTCACCCCTCCACTTT.

This clonotype has only one observation. A junction boundary mismatches the germline segment, possibly from a read error. V gene TRBV7-2 combines with J gene TRBJ2-5, with D tentatively TRBD2 (5 bases). The CDR3 sequence is 11 residues long. Germline CDR1 SGHTA, CDR2 FQGNSA. The CDR3 DNA follows: TGTGCCAGCAGCTTCGGGGAGATCCAGTACTTC. It specifies CASSFGEIQYF.

This clonotype was counted between two and nine times. The chain links TRBV7-9 to TRBJ1-1; unclear D gene. Between the trimmed V and J ends, which lost 4 bases and 3 bases, there was a span of 18 bases. The CDR3 spans 16 residues. Germline V CDR1 and CDR2: SEHNR, FQNEAQ (reference sequence). CDR3 loop: CASSSGLPRGHTEAFF. The CDR3 DNA follows: TGTGCCAGCAGCTCCGGCCTTCCAAGAGGGCACACTGAAGCTTTCTTT.

This clonotype was seen a few times. The rearrangement uses TRBV6-4 and TRBJ1-5; perhaps TRBD1 as D (6 bases). Germline lookup yields CDR1 MRHNA and CDR2 SNTAGT. V gave up 3 bases and J gave up 6 bases, with 12 bases separating them. The CDR3 length is 14 residues. CDR3 DNA: TGTGCCAGCAGTGATTATTCAGGGGCTCAGCCCCAGCATTTT. Protein product: CASSDYSGAQPQHF.

The table lists this clonotype with a count of one. J is TRBJ2-1 and V is TRBV11-3, with no clear D. V lost 1 base and J 5 bases, leaving 9 bases between the germline ends. Germline CDR1 is SGHNT and CDR2 is YENEEA. The CDR3 spans 14 residues. CDR3 coding DNA: TGTGCCAGCAGCTTAGGAGGTAGCAACAATGAGCAGTTCTTC. As protein: CASSLGGSNNEQFF.

This clonotype is a singleton in its sample. CDR3 in DNA: TGCAGTGCTAGCCAAGGGGGCGGATTTGGCGGGCGTGAGCAGTTCTTC. Amino acid sequence: CSASQGGGFGGREQFF. The chain employs TRBV20-1 and TRBJ2-1, with 7 bases identical to TRBD1. The germline CDR1 and CDR2 sequences are DFQATT and SNEGSKA (reference sequence). The CDR3 is made up of 16 amino acids. Unmatched junction bases numbered 17, after V lost 3 bases and J lost 9 bases.

This clonotype was seen just once. This rearrangement joins TRBV3-1 to TRBJ2-7; tentative D call: TRBD2 (7 bases). V was shortened by 5 bases and J by 5 bases, with 16 bases between the two germline ends. From germline, CDR1 is LGHDT and CDR2 YNNKEL (reference sequence). This CDR3 has 14 amino acids. The CDR3 coding sequence is TGTGCCAGCAGCGCTCTGGGGAGGGACAACGAGCAGTACTTC. It encodes CASSALGRDNEQYF.

This clonotype has more than one count but fewer than ten. The V gene is TRBV7-2, the J gene TRBJ1-2; D unresolved. Per germline, CDR1 SGHTA and CDR2 FQGNSA. The V end was cut by 11 bases, the J end by 2 bases, with 12 bases between. The CDR3 contains 12 residues. CDR3 in DNA: TGTGCCTCGAACTACCAGAACTATGGCTACACCTTC. Translating gives CASNYQNYGYTF.

This clonotype has a handful of counts. V gene TRBV7-8 combines with J gene TRBJ1-1; TRBD1 is a possible D gene (6 bases). CDR1 and CDR2 (germline): SGHVS, FQNEAQ. Trimming shortened V by 5 bases and J by 6 bases, and 13 bases separated the two germline ends. The CDR3 loop spans 13 amino acids. CDR3 residues: CASSVTGRPEAFF. The CDR3 DNA reads TGTGCCAGCAGCGTTACAGGGCGGCCTGAAGCTTTCTTT. The variable domain in full, with the rest retrieved from reference TRBV7-8 and TRBJ1-1, is GAGVSQSPRYKVAKRGQDVALRCDPISGHVSLFWYQQALGQGPEFLTYFQNEAQLDKSGLPSDRFFAERPEGSVSTLKIQRTQQEDSAVYLCASSVTGRPEAFFGQGTRLTVV.